Described below is a single TCR beta chain sequence and its context. Profiled with immunoSEQ multiplex PCR; TCRdb holds only in-frame clones, not every one. This sample has about 30,000 clones, with 87% found just once. From germline, CDR1 is LGHNA and CDR2 YNFKEQ. V was pared by 0 bases and J by 2 bases, with 7 bases of the junction left unmatched. There are 18 residues in the CDR3. The data are from a study of multiple sclerosis patients with progressive multifocal leukoencephalopathy. Time point: time of PML onset. All patients had prior interferon beta, and all PML patients were female. J is TRBJ2-7 and V is TRBV4-2; 13 nucleotides line up with TRBD2. This sequence originates from a human donor with progressive multifocal leukoencephalopathy. Sequencing used PBMCs, obtained from a patient treated with natalizumab. The CDR3 DNA follows: TGTGCCAGCAGCCAAGATCTGGGACTAGCGGGATCGACCTACGAGCAGTACTTC. Encoded protein: CASSQDLGLAGSTYEQYF.